The clone carrying this T cell receptor beta chain has a single count. Its antigen remains unknown. Germline V CDR1 and CDR2: MRHNA, SNTAGT. This CDR3 is built from 13 residues. Libraries were prepared by immunoSEQ multiplex PCR; TCRdb keeps only in-frame clonotypes and omits some of them. The table lists approximately 110,000 clones, just under 95% of them singletons, with approximately 2.2% in the top ten. The data derive from a study of T cell responses to AZD1222 COVID-19 vaccine. Study at large: Investigators merged groups given second doses at roughly 4 or roughly 12 weeks. The study, taken as a whole, reports: Donors in the cohort were predominantly white British and more often female, and clonal diversity was possibly underestimated. Sampling that yielded the repertoires occurred only after the peak T cell response.

The rearrangement joins TRBV6-4 to TRBJ1-6; D is perhaps TRBD1 (5 bases). This TCR came from an adult in good health. The sample consisted of peripheral blood, taken on day 0 of AZD1222 vaccination. The CDR3 is CWGGEPYNSPLHF. CDR3 nucleotides: TGTTGGGGGGGGGAACCCTATAATTCACCCCTCCACTTT.